Included here is one TCR beta chain sequence, with context. This entry belongs to a study of blood T cell repertoires in COVID-19. Study in general: Whether acute or convalescent, the COVID-19 samples came from the United States, Italy and Spain. PBMCs, B-cell-depleted T cells, or T cells provided the cDNA or gDNA that made up the material.

Individuals aged about 18 to 95 years were recruited from around 22 US areas. Study processing details: Amplification of reference gene primers provided the estimated nucleated cell counts. Sequenced by immunoSEQ multiplex PCR; TCRdb stores in-frame clones only, minus some. V, J and clone size are those of that table, while D and trimming were read from the DNA. The data hold approximately 260,000 clones, with 85% observed a single time. Sequencing was carried out using PBMCs or T cells enriched from blood (not recorded which). The sequence was obtained from a woman in her forties or fifties who had been exposed to COVID-19.

CDR3 coding DNA: TGTGCCAGCTCACCAGACAGGGTCCTGATCAATGAGCAGTTCTTC. Its translation is CASSPDRVLINEQFF. The chain has TRBV18 and TRBJ2-1; 7 bases map to TRBD1. CDR1 and CDR2 from the germline V gene are KGHSH and LQKENI. J lost 6 bases, V lost 2 bases, and 7 bases had no gene match. The CDR3 contains 15 residues.